This T cell receptor (beta chain) was sequenced for a study of technical replicates of blood from a handful of donors. TCRdb keeps only in-frame clones here, not all; method: immunoSEQ multiplex PCR. Here the sample spans about 84,000 clones, about 98% being singletons. There are 17 residues in the CDR3. The germline V gene encodes CDR1 MDHEN and CDR2 SYDVKM. The germline V and J ends were trimmed by 3 bases and 5 bases, with 22 bases remaining between them. The rearrangement joins TRBV28 to TRBJ1-1, with D unresolved. Sequencing was done on a sample of T cells isolated from PBMCs. The sequence derives from a human donor in good health. CDR3 loop: CASSLRSEPSRRTEAFF. The CDR3, as DNA: TGTGCCAGCAGTTTGAGAAGCGAACCCTCGAGGCGAACTGAAGCTTTCTTT.